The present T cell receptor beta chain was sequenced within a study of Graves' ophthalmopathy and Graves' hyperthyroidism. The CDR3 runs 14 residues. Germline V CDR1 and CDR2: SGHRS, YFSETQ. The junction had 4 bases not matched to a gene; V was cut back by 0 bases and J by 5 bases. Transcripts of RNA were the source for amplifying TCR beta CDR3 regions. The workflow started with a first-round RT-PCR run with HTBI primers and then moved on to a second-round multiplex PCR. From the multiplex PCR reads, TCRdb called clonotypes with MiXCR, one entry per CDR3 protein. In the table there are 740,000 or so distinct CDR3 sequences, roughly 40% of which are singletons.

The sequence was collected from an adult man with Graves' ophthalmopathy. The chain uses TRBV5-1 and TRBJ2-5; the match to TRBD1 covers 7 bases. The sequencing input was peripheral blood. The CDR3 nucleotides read TGCGCCAGCAGCTTGGTAGGGGGCACCGAGACCCAGTACTTC. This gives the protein CASSLVGGTETQYF.